This T cell receptor beta chain was identified during a study of metastatic and nonmetastatic thyroid tumors. Prior to thyroid surgery, none of the patients had received any treatment. TCRdb re-called the PCR reads through MiXCR. The sample yields more than 20,000 clones, around 25% seen once. The V gene end was trimmed by 8 bases and the J gene end by 8 bases; junction bases not matched to a gene: 9. In germline, CDR1 is MDHEN, CDR2 SYDVKM. CDR3 size: 14 residues. The sample comprised tumor tissue. The origin of this receptor is a male donor with papillary thyroid cancer or a benign thyroid nodule (not recorded which). Some clones in this sample may be carry-over from other donors' samples. The chain has TRBV28 and TRBJ2-1; 10 bases map to TRBD1. The CDR3 DNA sequence: TGTGCCAGCGCACCGAGGACAGGGGGGGATGAGCAGTTCTTC. Protein sequence: CASAPRTGGDEQFF.